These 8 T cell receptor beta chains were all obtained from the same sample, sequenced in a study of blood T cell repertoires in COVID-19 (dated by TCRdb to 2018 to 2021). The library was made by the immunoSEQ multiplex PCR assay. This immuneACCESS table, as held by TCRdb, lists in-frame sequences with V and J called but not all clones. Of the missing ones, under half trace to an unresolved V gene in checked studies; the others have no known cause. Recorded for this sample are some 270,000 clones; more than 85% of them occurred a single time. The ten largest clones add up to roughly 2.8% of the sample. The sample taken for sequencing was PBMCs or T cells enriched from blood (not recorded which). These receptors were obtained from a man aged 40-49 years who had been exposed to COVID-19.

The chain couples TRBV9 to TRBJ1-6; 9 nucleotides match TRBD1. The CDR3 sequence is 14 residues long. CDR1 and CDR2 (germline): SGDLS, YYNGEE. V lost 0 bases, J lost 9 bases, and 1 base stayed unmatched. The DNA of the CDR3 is TGTGCCAGCAGCGTAGGGACAGGGGCTTCACCCCTCCACTTT. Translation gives CASSVGTGASPLHF.

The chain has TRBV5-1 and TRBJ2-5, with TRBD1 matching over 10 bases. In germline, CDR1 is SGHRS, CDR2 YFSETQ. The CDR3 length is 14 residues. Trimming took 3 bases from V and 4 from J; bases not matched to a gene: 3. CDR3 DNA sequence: TGCGCCAGCAGCTGGGGACAGGGGCGAGAGACCCAGTACTTC. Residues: CASSWGQGRETQYF.

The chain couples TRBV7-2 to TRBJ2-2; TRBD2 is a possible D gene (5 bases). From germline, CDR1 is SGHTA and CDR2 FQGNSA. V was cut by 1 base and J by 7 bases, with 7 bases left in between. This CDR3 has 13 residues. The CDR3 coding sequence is TGTGCCAGCAGCTTAGACGGGATCGGGGAGCTGTTTTTT. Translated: CASSLDGIGELFF.

CDR3 loop: CASGLGASSYEQYF. Here the CDR3 DNA reads TGTGCTAGTGGTTTGGGCGCGAGCTCCTACGAGCAGTACTTC. V is TRBV12-5 and J is TRBJ2-7; D remains unclear. CDR1 is LGHNT and CDR2 is FRNRAP in the germline V gene. Deletions cut 1 base from V and 0 bases from J, with 7 bases between. This CDR3 has 14 amino acids.

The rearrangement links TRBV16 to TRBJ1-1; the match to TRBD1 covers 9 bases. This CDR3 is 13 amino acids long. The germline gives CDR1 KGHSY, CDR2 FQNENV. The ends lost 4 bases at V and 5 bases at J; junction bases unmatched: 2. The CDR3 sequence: CASSRDRGTEAFF. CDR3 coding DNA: TGTGCCAGCAGCCGCGACAGGGGGACTGAAGCTTTCTTT.

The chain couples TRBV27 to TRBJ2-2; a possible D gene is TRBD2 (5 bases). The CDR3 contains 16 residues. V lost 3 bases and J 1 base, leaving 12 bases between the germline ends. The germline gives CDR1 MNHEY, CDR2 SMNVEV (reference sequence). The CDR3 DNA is TGTGCCAGCAGTTTCGGGGTAGCGATGAACACCGGGGAGCTGTTTTTT. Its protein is CASSFGVAMNTGELFF.

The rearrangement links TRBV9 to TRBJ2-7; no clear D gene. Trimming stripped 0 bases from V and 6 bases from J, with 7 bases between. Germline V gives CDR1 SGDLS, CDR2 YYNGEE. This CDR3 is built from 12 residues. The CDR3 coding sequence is TGTGCCAGCAGCGTAGCATCGGGCGAGCAGTACTTC. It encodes CASSVASGEQYF.

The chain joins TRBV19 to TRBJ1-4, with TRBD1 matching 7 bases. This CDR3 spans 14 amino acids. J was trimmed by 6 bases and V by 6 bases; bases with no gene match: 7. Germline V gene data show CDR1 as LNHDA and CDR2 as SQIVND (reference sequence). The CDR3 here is CASSKGAMDEKLFF. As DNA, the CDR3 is TGTGCCAGTAGCAAGGGGGCCATGGATGAAAAACTGTTTTTT.